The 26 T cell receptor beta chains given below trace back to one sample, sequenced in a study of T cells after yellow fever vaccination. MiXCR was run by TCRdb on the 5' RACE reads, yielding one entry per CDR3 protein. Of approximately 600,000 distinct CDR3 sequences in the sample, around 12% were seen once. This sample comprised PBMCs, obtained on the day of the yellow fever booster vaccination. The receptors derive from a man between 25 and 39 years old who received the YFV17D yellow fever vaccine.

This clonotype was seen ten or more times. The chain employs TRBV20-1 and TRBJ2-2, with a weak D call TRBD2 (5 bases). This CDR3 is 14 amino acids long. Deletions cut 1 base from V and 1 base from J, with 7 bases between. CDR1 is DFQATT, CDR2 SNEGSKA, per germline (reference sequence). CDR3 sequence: CSARASGNTGELFF. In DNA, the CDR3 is TGCAGTGCTAGAGCAAGCGGGAACACCGGGGAGCTGTTTTTT.

The CDR3 sequence: CSALGLDPFF. The CDR3 nucleotides read TGCAGTGCCCTCGGGCTCGACCCTTTCTTT. The chain uses TRBV20-1 and TRBJ1-1; D gene unclear. This CDR3 region has 10 residues. Between the trimmed V and J ends, which lost 6 bases and 12 bases, there was a span of 14 bases. From germline, CDR1 is DFQATT and CDR2 SNEGSKA (reference sequence).

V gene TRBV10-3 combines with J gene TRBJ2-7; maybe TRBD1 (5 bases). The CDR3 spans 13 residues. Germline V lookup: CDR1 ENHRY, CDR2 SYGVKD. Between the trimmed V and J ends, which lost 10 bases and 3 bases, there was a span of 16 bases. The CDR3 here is CAREGVLDYEQYF. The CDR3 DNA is TGTGCCAGAGAAGGGGTTTTGGACTACGAGCAGTACTTC.

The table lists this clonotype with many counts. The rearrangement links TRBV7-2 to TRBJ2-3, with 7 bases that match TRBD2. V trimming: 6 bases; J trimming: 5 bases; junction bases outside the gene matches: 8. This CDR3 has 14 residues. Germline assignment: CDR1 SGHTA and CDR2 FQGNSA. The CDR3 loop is CASSFQRGGDTQYF. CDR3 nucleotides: TGTGCCAGCAGTTTCCAGCGGGGAGGAGATACGCAGTATTTT.

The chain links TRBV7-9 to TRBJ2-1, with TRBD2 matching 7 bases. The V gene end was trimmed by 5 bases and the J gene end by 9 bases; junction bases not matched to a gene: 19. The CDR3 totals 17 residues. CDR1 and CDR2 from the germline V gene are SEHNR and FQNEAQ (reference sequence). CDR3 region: CASSGRLADPSRGEQFF. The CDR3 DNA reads TGTGCCAGCAGCGGCCGTCTAGCGGACCCCTCAAGAGGTGAGCAGTTCTTC.

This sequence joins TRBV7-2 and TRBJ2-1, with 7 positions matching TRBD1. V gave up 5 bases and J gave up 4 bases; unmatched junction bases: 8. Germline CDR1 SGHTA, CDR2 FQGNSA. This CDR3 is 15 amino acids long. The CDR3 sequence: CASSDMGQPYNEQFF. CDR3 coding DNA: TGTGCCAGCAGCGACATGGGACAGCCGTACAATGAGCAGTTCTTC.

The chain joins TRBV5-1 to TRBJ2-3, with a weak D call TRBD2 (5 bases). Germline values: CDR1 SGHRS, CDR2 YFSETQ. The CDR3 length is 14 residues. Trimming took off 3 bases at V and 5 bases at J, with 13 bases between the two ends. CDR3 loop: CASSSLGREDTQYF. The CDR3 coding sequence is TGCGCCAGCAGCTCGCTAGGACGGGAAGATACGCAGTATTTT.

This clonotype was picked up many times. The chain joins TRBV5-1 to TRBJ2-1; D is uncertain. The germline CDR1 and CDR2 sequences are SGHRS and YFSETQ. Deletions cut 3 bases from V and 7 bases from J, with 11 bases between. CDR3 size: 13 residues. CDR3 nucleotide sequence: TGCGCCAGCAGCTCCACGACTGGGAATGAGCAGTTCTTC. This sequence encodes CASSSTTGNEQFF.

The CDR3 nucleotides are TGTGCCAGCAGCCTGTACGGTAGCGGAACACAAGAGACCCAGTACTTC. Translating it yields CASSLYGSGTQETQYF. This chain joins TRBV4-2 and TRBJ2-5, with D tentatively TRBD2 (6 bases). CDR1 and CDR2 from the germline V gene are LGHNA and YNFKEQ. This CDR3 comprises 16 residues. V was trimmed by 4 bases and J by 2 bases, leaving 17 bases between them.

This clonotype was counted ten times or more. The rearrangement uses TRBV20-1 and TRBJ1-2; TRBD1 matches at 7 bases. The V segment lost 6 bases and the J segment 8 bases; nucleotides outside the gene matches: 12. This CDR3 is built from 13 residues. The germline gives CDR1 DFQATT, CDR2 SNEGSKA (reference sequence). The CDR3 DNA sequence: TGCAGTGCGGAGACAGGGCTGGCGGAGGGCTACACCTTC. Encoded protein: CSAETGLAEGYTF.

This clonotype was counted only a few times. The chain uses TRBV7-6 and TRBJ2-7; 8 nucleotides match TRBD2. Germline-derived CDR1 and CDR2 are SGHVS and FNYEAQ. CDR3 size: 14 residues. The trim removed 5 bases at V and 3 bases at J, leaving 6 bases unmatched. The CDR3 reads CASSHGTSIYEQYF. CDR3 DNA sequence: TGTGCCAGCAGCCACGGGACTAGTATCTACGAGCAGTACTTC.

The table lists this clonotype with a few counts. CDR3 amino acids: CASSVGLIWNTGELFF. The DNA for the CDR3 is TGTGCCAGCAGCGTAGGCCTAATTTGGAACACCGGGGAGCTGTTTTTT. The chain uses TRBV9 and TRBJ2-2; D is ambiguous. The CDR3 totals 16 residues. CDR1 and CDR2 (germline): SGDLS, YYNGEE. V was pared by 0 bases and J by 1 base, with 10 bases between.

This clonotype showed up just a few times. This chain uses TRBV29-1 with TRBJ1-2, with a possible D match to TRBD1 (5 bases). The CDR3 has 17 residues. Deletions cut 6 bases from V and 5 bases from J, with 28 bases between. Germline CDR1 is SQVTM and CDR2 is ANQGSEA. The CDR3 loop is CSVALFGTRAGNYGYTF. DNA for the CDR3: TGCAGCGTCGCTTTGTTCGGGACCAGGGCTGGCAATTATGGCTACACCTTC.

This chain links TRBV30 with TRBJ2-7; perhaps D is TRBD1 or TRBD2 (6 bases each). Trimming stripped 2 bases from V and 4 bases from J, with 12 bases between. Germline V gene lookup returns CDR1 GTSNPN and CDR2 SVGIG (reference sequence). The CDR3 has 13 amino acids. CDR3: CAWSLGGGYEQYF. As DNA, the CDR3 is TGTGCCTGGAGTTTGGGGGGCGGGTACGAGCAGTACTTC.

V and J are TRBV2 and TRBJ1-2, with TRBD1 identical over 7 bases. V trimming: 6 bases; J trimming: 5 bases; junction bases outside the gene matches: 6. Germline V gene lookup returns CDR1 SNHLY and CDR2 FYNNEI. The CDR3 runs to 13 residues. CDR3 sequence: CASRMGQRYGYTF. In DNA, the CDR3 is TGTGCCAGCAGGATGGGACAGCGGTATGGCTACACCTTC.

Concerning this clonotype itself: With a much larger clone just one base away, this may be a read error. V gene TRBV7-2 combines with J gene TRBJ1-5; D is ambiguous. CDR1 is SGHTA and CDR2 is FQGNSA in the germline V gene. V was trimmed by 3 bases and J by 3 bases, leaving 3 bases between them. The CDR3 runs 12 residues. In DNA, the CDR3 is TGTGCCAGCAGCTTCGTCAATCAGCCCCAGCATTTT. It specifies CASSFVNQPQHF. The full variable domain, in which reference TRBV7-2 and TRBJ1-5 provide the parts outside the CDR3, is GAGVSQSPSNKVTEKGKDVELRCDPISGHTALYWYRQSLGQGLEFLIYFQGNSAPDKSGLPSDRFSAERTGGSVSTLTIQRTQQEDSAVYLCASSFVNQPQHFGDGTRLSIL.

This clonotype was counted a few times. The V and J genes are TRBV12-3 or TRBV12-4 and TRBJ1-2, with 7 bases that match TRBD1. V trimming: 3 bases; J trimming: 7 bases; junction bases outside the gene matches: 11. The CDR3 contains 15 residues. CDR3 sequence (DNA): TGTGCCAGCAGTTTGGGGACAGAACCGTCTTTTGGCTACACCTTC. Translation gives CASSLGTEPSFGYTF.

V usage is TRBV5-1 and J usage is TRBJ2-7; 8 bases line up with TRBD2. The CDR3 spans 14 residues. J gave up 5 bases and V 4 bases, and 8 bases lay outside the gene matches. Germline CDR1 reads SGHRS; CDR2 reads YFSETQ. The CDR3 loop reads CASSVGGTRNEQYF. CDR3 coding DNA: TGCGCCAGCAGCGTTGGAGGGACTAGGAACGAGCAGTACTTC.

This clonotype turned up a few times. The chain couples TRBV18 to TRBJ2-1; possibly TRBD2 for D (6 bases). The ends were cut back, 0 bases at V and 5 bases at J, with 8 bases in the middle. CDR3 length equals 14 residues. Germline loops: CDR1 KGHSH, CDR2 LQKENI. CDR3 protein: CASSPPPGDNEQFF. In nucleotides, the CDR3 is TGTGCCAGCTCACCACCCCCGGGAGACAATGAGCAGTTCTTC.

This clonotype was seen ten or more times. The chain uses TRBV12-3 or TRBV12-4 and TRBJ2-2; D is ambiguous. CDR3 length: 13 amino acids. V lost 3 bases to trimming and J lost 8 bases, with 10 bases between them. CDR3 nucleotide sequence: TGTGCCAGCAGTTTCCCCGAAGTAGGGGAGCTGTTTTTT. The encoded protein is CASSFPEVGELFF.

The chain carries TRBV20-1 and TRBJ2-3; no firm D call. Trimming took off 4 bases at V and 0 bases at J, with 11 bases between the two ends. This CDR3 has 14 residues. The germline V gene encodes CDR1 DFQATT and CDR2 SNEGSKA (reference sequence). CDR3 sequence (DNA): TGCAGTGCTACCGCCATTTCTAGCACAGATACGCAGTATTTT. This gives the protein CSATAISSTDTQYF.

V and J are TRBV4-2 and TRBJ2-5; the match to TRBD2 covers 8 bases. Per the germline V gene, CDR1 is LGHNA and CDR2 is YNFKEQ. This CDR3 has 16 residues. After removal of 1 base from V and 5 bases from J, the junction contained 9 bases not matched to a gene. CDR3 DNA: TGTGCCAGCAGCCAAGTATTAGCGGGAATTCTTGAGACCCAGTACTTC. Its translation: CASSQVLAGILETQYF.

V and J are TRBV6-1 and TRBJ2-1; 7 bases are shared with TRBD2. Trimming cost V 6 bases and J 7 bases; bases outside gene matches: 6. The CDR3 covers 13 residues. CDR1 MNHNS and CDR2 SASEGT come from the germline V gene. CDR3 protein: CASRLAAGNEQFF. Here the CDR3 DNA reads TGTGCCAGCAGGCTAGCGGCTGGGAATGAGCAGTTCTTC.

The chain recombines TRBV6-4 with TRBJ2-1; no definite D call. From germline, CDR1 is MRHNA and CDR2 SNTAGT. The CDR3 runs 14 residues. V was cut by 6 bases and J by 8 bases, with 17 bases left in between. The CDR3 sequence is CASSRLGTYDEQFF. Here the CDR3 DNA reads TGTGCCAGCAGCCGACTCGGAACATACGATGAGCAGTTCTTC.

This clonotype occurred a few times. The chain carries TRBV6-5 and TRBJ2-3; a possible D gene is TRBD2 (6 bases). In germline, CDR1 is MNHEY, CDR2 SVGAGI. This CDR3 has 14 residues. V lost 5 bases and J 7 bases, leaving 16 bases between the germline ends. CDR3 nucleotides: TGTGCCAGCAGTCTACGGGAGTATAAGAATACGCAGTATTTT. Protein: CASSLREYKNTQYF.

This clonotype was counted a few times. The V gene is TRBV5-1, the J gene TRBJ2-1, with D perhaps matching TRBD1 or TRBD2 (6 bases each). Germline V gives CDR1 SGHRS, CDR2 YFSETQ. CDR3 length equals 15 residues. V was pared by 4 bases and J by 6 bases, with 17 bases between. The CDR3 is CASSTANRDFNEQFF. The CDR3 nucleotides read TGCGCCAGCAGCACAGCCAACAGGGACTTCAATGAGCAGTTCTTC.